Presented here are 5 T cell receptor beta chains from one specimen sequenced in a study of spatial heterogeneity in lung cancer. The time point: sample taken at primary tumor resection. Whole RNA came from tumor, nontumor lung or frozen PBMC and was sequenced without being sorted. From the 5' RACE reads, TCRdb called clonotypes with MiXCR, one entry per CDR3 protein. The sample has about 75,000 distinct CDR3 sequences, 13% seen once. The sample consisted of PBMCs, taken at surgery. The receptors derive from a male donor with early-stage non-small cell lung cancer.

There are a few counts of this clonotype. This rearrangement joins TRBV7-9 to TRBJ1-4; tentatively, D is TRBD1 (5 bases). The V gene lost 6 bases and the J gene lost 10 bases, with 18 bases spanning the gap. This CDR3 region has 14 residues. Germline CDR1 reads SEHNR; CDR2 reads FQNEAQ (reference sequence). In nucleotides, the CDR3 is TGTGCCAGCAGTCGGGACGCTGGGGGTTCAAAACTGTTTTTT. This codes for CASSRDAGGSKLFF.

The rearrangement joins TRBV27 to TRBJ1-1; the D is unclear. Germline V gives CDR1 MNHEY, CDR2 SMNVEV (reference sequence). The CDR3 totals 13 residues. V was cut by 6 bases and J by 6 bases, with 14 bases left in between. CDR3 sequence reads: CASSAAAPPEAFF. Here the CDR3 DNA reads TGTGCCAGCAGCGCGGCGGCCCCACCTGAAGCTTTCTTT.

This chain joins TRBV29-1 and TRBJ1-2, with 8 bases aligning to TRBD1. Germline V gene sequence: CDR1 SQVTM, CDR2 ANQGSEA. J lost 4 bases, V lost 5 bases, and 0 bases had no gene match. The CDR3 sequence is 11 residues long. CDR3 region: CSVTGGYGYTF. The CDR3 DNA follows: TGCAGCGTTACAGGGGGCTATGGCTACACCTTC.

This clonotype came up many times. The chain is built from TRBV11-2 and TRBJ2-1, with D possibly TRBD2 on 5 matching bases. Per germline, CDR1 SGHAT and CDR2 FQNNGV. Trimming shortened V by 0 bases and J by 8 bases, and 14 bases separated the two germline ends. The CDR3 is made up of 15 amino acids. CDR3 loop: CASSLEPRGNYEQFF. The CDR3 nucleotides read TGTGCCAGCAGCTTAGAACCTCGGGGTAACTATGAGCAGTTCTTC. The variable domain in full, with the rest retrieved from reference TRBV11-2 and TRBJ2-1, is EAGVAQSPRYKIIEKRQSVAFWCNPISGHATLYWYQQILGQGPKLLIQFQNNGVVDDSQLPKDRFSAERLKGVDSTLKIQPAKLEDSAVYLCASSLEPRGNYEQFFGPGTRLTVL.

The V call is TRBV9, the J call TRBJ2-3; D assignment may be TRBD1 or TRBD2 (5 bases each). V dropped 2 bases and J dropped 2 bases, with 21 bases sitting between them. This CDR3 has 18 amino acids. Germline assignment: CDR1 SGDLS and CDR2 YYNGEE. For the CDR3, the DNA is TGTGCCAGCAGCGTGGGGACGGGCTATCCCTCGGTCACAGATACGCAGTATTTT. Protein sequence: CASSVGTGYPSVTDTQYF.